Only a few counts were recorded for the clone carrying this T cell receptor (beta chain). While unrecorded immune exposures were likely, the donors were nominally healthy when sampled. The data originate from a study of cytomegalovirus exposure and HLA in healthy donors. PCR involved 60 Vbeta and 13 Jbeta primers. Profiled with immunoSEQ multiplex PCR; TCRdb holds only in-frame clones, not every one. The sample gives around 85,000 clones, 65% to 75% of which show up once; 4% to 5% is in the top ten. From germline, CDR1 is MGHRA and CDR2 YSYEKL. This CDR3 has 15 amino acids. V gave up 1 base and J gave up 0 bases, with 10 bases separating them.

The chain combines TRBV4-1 with TRBJ2-7; a possible D gene is TRBD1 (5 bases). The sample was PBMCs. The clonotype comes from a man aged 60 to 69 in good health and CMV-seronegative. The CDR3 loop reads CASSQVRASSYEQYF. The DNA for the CDR3 is TGCGCCAGCAGCCAAGTCAGGGCCAGCTCCTACGAGCAGTACTTC.